One T cell receptor beta chain is described in this entry. Its antigen is undetermined. Trimming cost V 5 bases and J 1 base, with 12 bases left between them. CDR3 length: 15 amino acids. Germline V CDR1 and CDR2: MDHEN, SYDVKM. The data are from a study of T cells in Graves' hyperthyroidism and ophthalmopathy. Across the study: Specimen type is peripheral blood, collected at initial diagnosis prior to any treatment.

Study findings and constraints: Ophthalmopathy onset followed model prediction by a median approximately six months.

Uncontrolled infection, other autoimmune disease, pregnancy or lactation led to exclusion. Together with thyroid ultrasound, orbital computed tomography, serum thyroxine and TRAb, clinical symptoms were used for diagnoses. Regions amplified from RNA transcripts were the TCR beta CDR3 regions. First-round RT-PCR of the TCR CDR3 relied on the HTBI primer set. From the multiplex PCR reads, TCRdb called clonotypes with MiXCR, one entry per CDR3 protein. The top ten clones hold 35% to 50% of a sample with more than 300,000 distinct CDR3 sequences, around 18% of them seen once. This clonotype was sampled from a young man with Graves' ophthalmopathy. The sequenced sample consisted of blood. V usage is TRBV28 and J usage is TRBJ1-5; D may be TRBD1 (6 bases). The CDR3 DNA sequence: TGTGCCAGCAGTCTACAGGGACGCAGCAATCAGCCCCAGCATTTT. It specifies CASSLQGRSNQPQHF.